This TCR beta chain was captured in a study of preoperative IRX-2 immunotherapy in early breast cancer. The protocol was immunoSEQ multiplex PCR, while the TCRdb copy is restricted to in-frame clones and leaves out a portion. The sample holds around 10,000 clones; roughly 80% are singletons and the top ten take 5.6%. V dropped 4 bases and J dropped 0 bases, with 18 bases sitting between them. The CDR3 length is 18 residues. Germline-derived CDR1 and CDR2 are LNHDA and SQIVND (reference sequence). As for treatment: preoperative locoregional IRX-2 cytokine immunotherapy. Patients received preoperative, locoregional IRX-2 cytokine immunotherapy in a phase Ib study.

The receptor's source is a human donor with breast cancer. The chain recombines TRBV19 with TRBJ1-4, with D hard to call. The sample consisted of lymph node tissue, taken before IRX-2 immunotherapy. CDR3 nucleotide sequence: TGTGCCAGTAGTACAACCATGATACTCCCGGCAACTAATGAAAAACTGTTTTTT. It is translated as CASSTTMILPATNEKLFF. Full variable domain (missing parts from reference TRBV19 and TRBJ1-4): DGGITQSPKYLFRKEGQNVTLSCEQNLNHDAMYWYRQDPGQGLRLIYYSQIVNDFQKGDIAEGYSVSREKKESFPLTVTSAQKNPTAFYLCASSTTMILPATNEKLFFGSGTQLSVL.